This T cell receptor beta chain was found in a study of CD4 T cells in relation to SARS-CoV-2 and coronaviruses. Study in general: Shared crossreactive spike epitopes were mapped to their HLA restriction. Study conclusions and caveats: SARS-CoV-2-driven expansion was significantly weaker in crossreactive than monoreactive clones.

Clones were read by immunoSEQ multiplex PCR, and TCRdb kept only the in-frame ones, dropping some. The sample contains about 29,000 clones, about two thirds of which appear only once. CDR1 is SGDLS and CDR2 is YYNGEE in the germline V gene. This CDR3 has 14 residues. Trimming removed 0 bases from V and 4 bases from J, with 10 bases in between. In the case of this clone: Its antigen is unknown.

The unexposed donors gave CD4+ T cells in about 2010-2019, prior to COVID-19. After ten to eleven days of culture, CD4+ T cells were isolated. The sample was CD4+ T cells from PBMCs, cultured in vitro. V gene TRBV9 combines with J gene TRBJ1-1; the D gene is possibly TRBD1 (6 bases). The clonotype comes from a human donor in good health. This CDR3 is CASSVAGGGTEAFF. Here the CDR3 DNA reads TGTGCCAGCAGCGTAGCTGGGGGCGGCACTGAAGCTTTCTTT. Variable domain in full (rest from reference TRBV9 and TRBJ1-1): DSGVTQTPKHLITATGQRVTLRCSPRSGDLSVYWYQQSLDQGLQFLIQYYNGEERAKGNILERFSAQQFPDLHSELNLSSLELGDSALYFCASSVAGGGTEAFFGQGTRLTVV.